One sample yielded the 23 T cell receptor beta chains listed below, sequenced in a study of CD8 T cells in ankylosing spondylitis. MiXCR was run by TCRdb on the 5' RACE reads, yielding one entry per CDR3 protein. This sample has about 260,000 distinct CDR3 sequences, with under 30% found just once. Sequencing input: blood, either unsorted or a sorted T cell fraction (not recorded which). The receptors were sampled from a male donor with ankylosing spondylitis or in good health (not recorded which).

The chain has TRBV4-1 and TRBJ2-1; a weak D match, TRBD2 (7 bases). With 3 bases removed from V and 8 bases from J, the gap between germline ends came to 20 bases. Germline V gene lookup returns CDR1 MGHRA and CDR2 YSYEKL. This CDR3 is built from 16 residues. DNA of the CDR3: TGCGCCAGCAGCCAGGGAAGGACTAGGGGGTTTGATGAGCAGTTCTTC. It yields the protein CASSQGRTRGFDEQFF.

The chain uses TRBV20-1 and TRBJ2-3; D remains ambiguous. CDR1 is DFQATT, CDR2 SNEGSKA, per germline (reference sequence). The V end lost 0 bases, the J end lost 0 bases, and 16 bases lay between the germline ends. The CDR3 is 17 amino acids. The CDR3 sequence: CSARDLLRGRSTDTQYF. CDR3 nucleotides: TGCAGTGCTAGAGATTTACTCCGAGGAAGAAGCACAGATACGCAGTATTTT.

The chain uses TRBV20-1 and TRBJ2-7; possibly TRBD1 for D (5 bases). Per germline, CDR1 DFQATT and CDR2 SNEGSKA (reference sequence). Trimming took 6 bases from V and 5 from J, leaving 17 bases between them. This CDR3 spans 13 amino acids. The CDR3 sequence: CSASPPGPHEQYF. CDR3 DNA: TGCAGTGCCTCCCCCCCAGGGCCTCACGAGCAGTACTTC.

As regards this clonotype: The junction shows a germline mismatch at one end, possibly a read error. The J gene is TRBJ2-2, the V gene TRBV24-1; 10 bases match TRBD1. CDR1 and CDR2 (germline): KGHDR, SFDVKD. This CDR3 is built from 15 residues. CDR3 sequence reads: CASRQGATNTGELFF. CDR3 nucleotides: TGTGCCTCCAGACAGGGGGCGACGAACACCGGGGAGCTGTTTTTT.

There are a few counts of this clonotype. The CDR3 region has the DNA TGCAGTGCCGCTACCGGACGGACCTACGAGCAGTACTTC. Protein product: CSAATGRTYEQYF. The V and J genes are TRBV20-1 and TRBJ2-7, with D unclear. Trimming stripped 6 bases from V and 2 bases from J, with 14 bases between. Germline-derived CDR1 and CDR2 are DFQATT and SNEGSKA (reference sequence). The CDR3 has 13 residues.

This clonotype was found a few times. The CDR3 reads CSASRAGNGEQFF. The CDR3 coding sequence is TGCAGCGCCTCGAGGGCGGGGAATGGGGAGCAGTTCTTC. This chain connects TRBV29-1 to TRBJ2-1; D may be TRBD2 (6 bases). Germline assignment: CDR1 SQVTM and CDR2 ANQGSEA. This CDR3 contains 13 residues. V gave up 7 bases and J gave up 10 bases, with 20 bases separating them.

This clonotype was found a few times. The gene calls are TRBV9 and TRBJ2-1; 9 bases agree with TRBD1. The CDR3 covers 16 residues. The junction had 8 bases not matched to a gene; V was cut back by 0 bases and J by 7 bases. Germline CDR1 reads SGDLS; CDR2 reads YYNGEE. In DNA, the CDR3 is TGTGCCAGCAGCGTAGCCCGCGGACAGGGGAGAAATGAGCAGTTCTTC. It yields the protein CASSVARGQGRNEQFF.

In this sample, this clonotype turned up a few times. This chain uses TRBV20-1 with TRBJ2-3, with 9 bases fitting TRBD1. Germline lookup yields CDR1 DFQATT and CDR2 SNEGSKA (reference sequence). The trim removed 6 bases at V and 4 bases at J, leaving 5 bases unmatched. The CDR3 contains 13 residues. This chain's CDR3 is CSAGTGRPDTQYF. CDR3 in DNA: TGCAGTGCCGGGACAGGGAGGCCAGATACGCAGTATTTT.

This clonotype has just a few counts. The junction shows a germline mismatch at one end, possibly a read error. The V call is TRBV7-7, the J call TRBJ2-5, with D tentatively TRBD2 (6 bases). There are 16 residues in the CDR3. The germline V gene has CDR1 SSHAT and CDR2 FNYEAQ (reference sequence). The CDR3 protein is CASSLALRGSQETQYF. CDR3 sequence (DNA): TGTGCTAGCAGCTTAGCGCTGCGGGGATCACAAGAGACCCAGTACTTC.

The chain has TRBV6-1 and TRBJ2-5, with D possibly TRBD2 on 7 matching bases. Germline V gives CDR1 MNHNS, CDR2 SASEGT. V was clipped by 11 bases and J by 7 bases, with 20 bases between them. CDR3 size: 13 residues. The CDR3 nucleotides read TGTGCCGCCAGCCGGGGGGCCGGGGTGACCCAGTACTTC. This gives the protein CAASRGAGVTQYF.

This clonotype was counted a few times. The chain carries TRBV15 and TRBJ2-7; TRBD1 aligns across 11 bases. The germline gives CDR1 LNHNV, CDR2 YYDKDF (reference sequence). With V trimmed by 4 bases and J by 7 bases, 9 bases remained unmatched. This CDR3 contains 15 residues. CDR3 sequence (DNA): TGTGCCACCAGCACCCGGACAGGGGGCGCGGGTGAGCAGTACTTC. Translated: CATSTRTGGAGEQYF.

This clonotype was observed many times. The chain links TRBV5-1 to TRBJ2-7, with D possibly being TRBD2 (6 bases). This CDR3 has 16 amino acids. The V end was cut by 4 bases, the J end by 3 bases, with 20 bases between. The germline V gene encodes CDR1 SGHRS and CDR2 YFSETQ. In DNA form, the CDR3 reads TGCGCCAGCAGCCGCTCGATTGGAGGGGCCGACTACGAGCAGTACTTC. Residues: CASSRSIGGADYEQYF.

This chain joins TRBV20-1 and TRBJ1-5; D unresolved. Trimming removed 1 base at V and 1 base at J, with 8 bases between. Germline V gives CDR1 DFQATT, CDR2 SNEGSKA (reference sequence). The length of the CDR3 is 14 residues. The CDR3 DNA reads TGCAGTGCTAGAGTGGGGTCAAGCAATCAGCCCCAGCATTTT. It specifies CSARVGSSNQPQHF.

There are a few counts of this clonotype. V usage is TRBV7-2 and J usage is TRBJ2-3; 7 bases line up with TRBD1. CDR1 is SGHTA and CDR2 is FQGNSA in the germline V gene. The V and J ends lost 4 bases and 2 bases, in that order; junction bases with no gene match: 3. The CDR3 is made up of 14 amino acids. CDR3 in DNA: TGTGCCAGCAGCTCGGGACAGTTCACAGATACGCAGTATTTT. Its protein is CASSSGQFTDTQYF.

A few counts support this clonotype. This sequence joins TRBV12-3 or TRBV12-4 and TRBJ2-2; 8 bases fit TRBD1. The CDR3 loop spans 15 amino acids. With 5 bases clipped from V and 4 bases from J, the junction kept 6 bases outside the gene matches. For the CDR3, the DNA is TGTGCCAGCAGTCCGCGACAGGGGAGCACCGGGGAGCTGTTTTTT. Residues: CASSPRQGSTGELFF.

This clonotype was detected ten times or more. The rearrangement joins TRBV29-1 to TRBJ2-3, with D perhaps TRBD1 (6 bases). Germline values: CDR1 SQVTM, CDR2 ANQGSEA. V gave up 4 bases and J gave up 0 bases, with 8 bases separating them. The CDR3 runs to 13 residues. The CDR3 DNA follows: TGCAGCGTTGTGCAGGGGAGCACAGATACGCAGTATTTT. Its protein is CSVVQGSTDTQYF.

Written as DNA, the CDR3 is TGCAGTGCTAGCCGGGACTCGGGCAGCACTGAAGCTTTCTTT. It translates to CSASRDSGSTEAFF. V and J are TRBV20-1 and TRBJ1-1, with D possibly being TRBD1 (5 bases). Germline V gene lookup returns CDR1 DFQATT and CDR2 SNEGSKA (reference sequence). The CDR3 consists of 14 residues. V was pared by 3 bases and J by 4 bases, with 15 bases between.

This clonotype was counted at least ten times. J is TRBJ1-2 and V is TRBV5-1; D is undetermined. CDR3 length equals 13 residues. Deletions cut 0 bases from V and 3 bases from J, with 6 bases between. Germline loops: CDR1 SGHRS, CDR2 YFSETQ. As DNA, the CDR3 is TGCGCCAGCAGCTTGGCCAGCTACTATGGCTACACCTTC. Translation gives CASSLASYYGYTF.

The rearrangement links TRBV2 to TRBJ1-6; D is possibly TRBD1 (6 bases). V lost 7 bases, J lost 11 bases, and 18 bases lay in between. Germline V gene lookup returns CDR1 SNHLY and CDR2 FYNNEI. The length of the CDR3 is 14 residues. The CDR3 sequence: CASKGDLLDPPLHF. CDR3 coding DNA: TGTGCCAGCAAGGGGGACCTTCTGGACCCACCCCTCCACTTT.

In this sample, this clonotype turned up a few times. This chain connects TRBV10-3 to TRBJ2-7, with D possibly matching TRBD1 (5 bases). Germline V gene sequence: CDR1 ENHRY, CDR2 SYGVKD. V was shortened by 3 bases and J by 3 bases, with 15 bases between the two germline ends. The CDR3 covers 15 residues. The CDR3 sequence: CAISDIAGSHYEQYF. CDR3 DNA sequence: TGTGCCATCAGTGACATAGCAGGGTCCCACTACGAGCAGTACTTC.

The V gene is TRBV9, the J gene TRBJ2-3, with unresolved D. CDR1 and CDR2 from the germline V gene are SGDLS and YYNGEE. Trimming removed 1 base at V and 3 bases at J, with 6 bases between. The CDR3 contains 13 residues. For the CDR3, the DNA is TGTGCCAGCAGCGTACCCCCGACAGATACGCAGTATTTT. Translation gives CASSVPPTDTQYF.

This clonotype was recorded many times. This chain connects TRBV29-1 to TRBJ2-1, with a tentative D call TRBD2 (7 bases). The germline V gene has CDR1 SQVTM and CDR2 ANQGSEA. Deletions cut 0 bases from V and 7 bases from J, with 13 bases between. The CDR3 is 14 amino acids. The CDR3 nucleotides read TGCAGCGTTGAAGATTGGCGGGGGCGAAATGAGCAGTTCTTC. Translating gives CSVEDWRGRNEQFF.

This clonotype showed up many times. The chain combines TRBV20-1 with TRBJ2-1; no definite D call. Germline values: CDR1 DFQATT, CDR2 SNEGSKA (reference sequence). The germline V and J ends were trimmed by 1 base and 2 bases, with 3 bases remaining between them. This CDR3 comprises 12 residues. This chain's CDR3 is CSARGPYNEQFF. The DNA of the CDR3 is TGCAGTGCTAGAGGTCCCTACAATGAGCAGTTCTTC.